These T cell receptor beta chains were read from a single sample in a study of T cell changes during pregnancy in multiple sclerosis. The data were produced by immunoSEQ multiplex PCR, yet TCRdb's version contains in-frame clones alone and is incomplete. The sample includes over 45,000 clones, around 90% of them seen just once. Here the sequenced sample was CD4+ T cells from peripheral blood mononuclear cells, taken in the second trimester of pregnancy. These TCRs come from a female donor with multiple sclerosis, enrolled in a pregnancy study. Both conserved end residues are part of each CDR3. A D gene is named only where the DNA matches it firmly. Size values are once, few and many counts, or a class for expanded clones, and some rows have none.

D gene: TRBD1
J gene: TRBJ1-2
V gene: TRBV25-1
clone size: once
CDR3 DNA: TGTGCCAGCGGGCCGGACAGGGGCCGAACGGGGTATGGCTACACCTTC
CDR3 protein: CASGPDRGRTGYGYTF

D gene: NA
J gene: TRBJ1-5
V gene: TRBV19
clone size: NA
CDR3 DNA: TGTGCCAGTAGTCCGGGACTCCTGATCTCGCCCCAGCATTTT
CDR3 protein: CASSPGLLISPQHF

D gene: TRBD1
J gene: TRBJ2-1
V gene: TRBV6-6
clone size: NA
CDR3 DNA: TGTGCCAGCAGTCTAGACAGGGGTTCATACAATGAGCAGTTCTTC
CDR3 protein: CASSLDRGSYNEQFF

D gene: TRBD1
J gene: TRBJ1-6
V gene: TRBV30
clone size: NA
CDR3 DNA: TGTGCCGGTTGGACAGGGAGAGGGTCACCCCTCCACTTT
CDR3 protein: CAGWTGRGSPLHF

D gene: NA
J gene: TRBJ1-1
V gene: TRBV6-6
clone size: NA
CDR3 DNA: TGTGCCAGCATTACACCGGGGGGCGAAGCTTTCTTT
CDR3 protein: CASITPGGEAFF

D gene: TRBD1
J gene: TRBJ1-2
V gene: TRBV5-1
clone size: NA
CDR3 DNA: TGCGCCAGCAGCTCCTCCTGGGACAGGGTTCTCTATGGCTACACCTTC
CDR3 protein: CASSSSWDRVLYGYTF

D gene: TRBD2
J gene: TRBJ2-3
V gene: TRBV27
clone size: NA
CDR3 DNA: TGTGCCAGCTCTAGCGGGAGGGCCTTGAGCACAGATACGCAGTATTTT
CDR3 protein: CASSSGRALSTDTQYF

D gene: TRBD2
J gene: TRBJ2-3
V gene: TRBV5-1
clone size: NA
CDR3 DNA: TGCGCCAGCAGCTTACTAGCGGGACCAAGCACAGATACGCAGTATTTT
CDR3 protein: CASSLLAGPSTDTQYF

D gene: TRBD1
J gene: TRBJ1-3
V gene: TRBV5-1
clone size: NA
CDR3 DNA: TGCGCCAGCAGCACGACAGGGGGTGGAAACACCATATATTTT
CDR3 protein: CASSTTGGGNTIYF

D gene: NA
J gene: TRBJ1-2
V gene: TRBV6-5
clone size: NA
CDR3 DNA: TGTGCCAGCAGTCCCGGGCTTCCCGGAGGGTATGGCTACACCTTC
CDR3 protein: CASSPGLPGGYGYTF

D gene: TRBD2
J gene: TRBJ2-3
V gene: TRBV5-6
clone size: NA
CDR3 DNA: TGTGCCAGCAGCTTATTGGGACTAGCGAGAGCCGATACGCAGTATTTT
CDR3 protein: CASSLLGLARADTQYF